This TCR beta chain was obtained from a study of post-analysis software for immune sequencing data. Findings and caveats of the study: Controls showed significantly higher normalized Chao1 diversity than did multiple sclerosis patients. Relative to controls, patients had a few TRBV segments at higher frequency, with TRBV5-6, TRBV5-1 and TRBV20-1 among these.

Prepared libraries of TCR beta cDNA carried unique molecular identifiers. The T cell input of about 0.9 to 10 million gave roughly 0.5 million cDNA molecules. TCRdb reanalysed the PCR reads using MiXCR and keeps one entry per CDR3 protein. The table lists more than 500,000 distinct CDR3 sequences, about a third of them singletons. As regards this clonotype: The antigen is undetermined.

The germline V gene has CDR1 SGHAT and CDR2 FQNNGV. Trimming at V came to 2 bases and at J to 2 bases, leaving 6 bases not matched to a gene. The CDR3 extends over 16 amino acids. The J gene is TRBJ2-3, the V gene TRBV11-2, with 8 bases lining up with TRBD2. This clonotype was sampled from a girl aged 2-17 years with multiple sclerosis. The sample comprised blood. The CDR3 is CASSLYPAGDTDTQYF. DNA for the CDR3: TGTGCCAGCAGCTTATACCCAGCGGGGGACACAGATACGCAGTATTTT.